The next 2 T cell receptor beta chains were all read from a single sample in a study of T cell responses to AZD1222 COVID-19 vaccine. Sequencing used immunoSEQ multiplex PCR; TCRdb keeps in-frame clones, though not all of them. Found here are 100,000 to 150,000 clones, about 86% of them singletons; the top ten hold 9.5% to 15%. This sample comprised peripheral blood, obtained on day 0 of AZD1222 vaccination. The receptors come from an adult in good health.

V usage is TRBV4-1 and J usage is TRBJ1-1, with a possible D match to TRBD1 (5 bases). This CDR3 spans 14 amino acids. The V gene's germline CDR1 is MGHRA and CDR2 YSYEKL. V shed 3 bases and J shed 10 bases, with 18 bases lying between them. CDR3 coding DNA: TGCGCCAGCAGCCATCTTGGGACTTCGAGGGGAGCTTTCTTT. Translating it yields CASSHLGTSRGAFF.

The J gene is TRBJ1-2, the V gene TRBV12-3 or TRBV12-4, with D possibly matching TRBD1 (6 bases). There are 13 residues in the CDR3. The ends were cut back, 5 bases at V and 6 bases at J, with 13 bases in the middle. CDR3 protein: CASSLTGYHGYTF. The CDR3 DNA is TGTGCCAGCAGTCTAACAGGGTATCATGGCTACACCTTC.